These 28 T cell receptor beta chains were all obtained from the same sample, sequenced in a study of blood T cell repertoires in COVID-19. The repertoire was sequenced with immunoSEQ multiplex PCR; TCRdb's copy has only in-frame clones and lacks some. Of 200,000 or so clones listed, around 86% are singletons. The sequenced sample consisted of peripheral blood. The receptors here all came from a man in his sixties with acute or convalescent COVID-19.

The rearrangement joins TRBV2 to TRBJ1-1; possible D gene TRBD1, 5 bases. Looked up from germline, CDR1 is SNHLY and CDR2 is FYNNEI. The CDR3 contains 15 residues. V was trimmed by 6 bases and J by 5 bases, leaving 19 bases between them. CDR3 DNA sequence: TGTGCCAGCAGGACAAAGGCCGGGGAGGGGACTGAAGCTTTCTTT. Translating gives CASRTKAGEGTEAFF.

The J gene is TRBJ1-1, the V gene TRBV18; TRBD1 aligns across 7 bases. With V trimmed by 1 base and J by 0 bases, 8 bases remained unmatched. The germline gives CDR1 KGHSH, CDR2 LQKENI. The length of the CDR3 is 17 residues. The CDR3 region has the DNA TGTGCCAGCTCACCACTGAGCCTGGACAGGATGAACACTGAAGCTTTCTTT. Translated: CASSPLSLDRMNTEAFF.

V usage is TRBV6-2 or TRBV6-3 and J usage is TRBJ2-7; D is undetermined. Germline CDR1 MNHEY, CDR2 SVGEGT. V lost 6 bases to trimming and J lost 2 bases, with 8 bases between them. This CDR3 has 12 residues. The DNA for the CDR3 is TGTGCCAGCAGCCTACTGGCCTACGAGCAGTACTTC. This encodes CASSLLAYEQYF.

In this sample, this clone turned up once. The rearrangement links TRBV18 to TRBJ2-3; 8 bases match TRBD2. In germline, CDR1 is KGHSH, CDR2 LQKENI. Trimming cost V 3 bases and J 4 bases; bases outside gene matches: 6. The CDR3 runs 15 residues. The DNA for the CDR3 is TGTGCCAGCTCACCCCCCGGGGGGGGGTCAGATACGCAGTATTTT. As protein: CASSPPGGGSDTQYF.

This clone was observed a few times. This rearrangement joins TRBV11-2 to TRBJ2-7; TRBD1 aligns across 8 bases. Trimming at V came to 6 bases and at J to 6 bases, leaving 16 bases not matched to a gene. Per the germline V gene, CDR1 is SGHAT and CDR2 is FQNNGV. This CDR3 region has 16 residues. Written as DNA, the CDR3 is TGTGCCAGCAGGGCAACAGTGGGACAGGTCCTCGGCGAGCAGTACTTC. Translation gives CASRATVGQVLGEQYF.

This sequence joins TRBV5-6 and TRBJ2-7; 7 positions agree with TRBD2. CDR1 and CDR2 (germline): SGHDT, YYEEEE. The CDR3 is 14 residues long. V lost 7 bases, J lost 7 bases, and 14 bases stayed unmatched. This CDR3 reads CASSWGGARLEQYF. Written as DNA, the CDR3 is TGTGCCAGCTCCTGGGGGGGAGCACGCTTGGAGCAGTACTTC.

The chain couples TRBV19 to TRBJ1-1; no definite D call. This CDR3 region has 14 residues. Germline lookup yields CDR1 LNHDA and CDR2 SQIVND (reference sequence). Between the trimmed V and J ends, which lost 4 bases and 1 base, there was a span of 10 bases. The CDR3 spells CASSSPGRNTEAFF. The CDR3, as DNA: TGTGCCAGTAGTAGCCCGGGAAGGAACACTGAAGCTTTCTTT.

The rearrangement joins TRBV4-3 to TRBJ1-2; D gene uncertain. From germline, CDR1 is LGHNA and CDR2 YSLEER. With 6 bases removed from V and 0 bases from J, the gap between germline ends came to 11 bases. This CDR3 contains 14 residues. DNA of the CDR3: TGCGCCAGCAGTCCCGAGGCAGCTAACTATGGCTACACCTTC. It specifies CASSPEAANYGYTF.

The CDR3 sequence is CASSSYYTDTQYF. The CDR3, as DNA: TGTGCCAGCAGCTCCTACTACACAGATACGCAGTATTTT. The J gene is TRBJ2-3, the V gene TRBV7-8; D is ambiguous. Germline CDR1 reads SGHVS; CDR2 reads FQNEAQ. Trimming removed 4 bases at V and 2 bases at J, with 7 bases between. The CDR3 has 13 amino acids.

The V call is TRBV7-2, the J call TRBJ1-6, with 9 bases lining up with TRBD1. The trim removed 3 bases at V and 5 bases at J, leaving 5 bases unmatched. Germline loops: CDR1 SGHTA, CDR2 FQGNSA. CDR3 length: 16 residues. Here the CDR3 reads CASSFSGTGNNSPLHF. The DNA for the CDR3 is TGTGCCAGCAGCTTCTCGGGGACAGGGAATAATTCACCCCTCCACTTT. Drawing the rest from reference TRBV7-2 and TRBJ1-6, the complete variable domain is GAGVSQSPSNKVTEKGKDVELRCDPISGHTALYWYRQSLGQGLEFLIYFQGNSAPDKSGLPSDRFSAERTGGSVSTLTIQRTQQEDSAVYLCASSFSGTGNNSPLHFGNGTRLTVT.

The J gene is TRBJ1-6, the V gene TRBV6-5, with 7 bases matching TRBD1. Trimming took 2 bases from V and 5 from J; bases not matched to a gene: 6. The CDR3 length is 16 residues. Looked up from germline, CDR1 is MNHEY and CDR2 is SVGAGI. The CDR3 nucleotides read TGTGCCAGCAGTTACGACCCAGGGGGGAATAATTCACCCCTCCACTTT. Its protein product is CASSYDPGGNNSPLHF.

The chain recombines TRBV6-2 or TRBV6-3 with TRBJ1-5, with TRBD1 matching over 10 bases. The CDR3 sequence is 18 residues long. The trim removed 2 bases at V and 5 bases at J, leaving 12 bases unmatched. Germline-derived CDR1 and CDR2 are MNHEY and SVGEGT. CDR3 loop: CASSYAGTGAVLYQPQHF. CDR3 DNA: TGTGCCAGCAGTTACGCCGGGACAGGGGCCGTTCTTTATCAGCCCCAGCATTTT.

CDR3 sequence reads: CASSQDRAGTGVYEQYF. DNA of the CDR3: TGCGCCAGCAGCCAAGATAGGGCCGGGACAGGGGTCTACGAGCAGTACTTC. This chain joins TRBV4-3 and TRBJ2-7, with TRBD1 identical over 10 bases. The CDR3 loop spans 17 amino acids. Trimming at V came to 0 bases and at J to 3 bases, leaving 8 bases not matched to a gene. CDR1 is LGHNA and CDR2 is YSLEER in the germline V gene.

The chain combines TRBV9 with TRBJ1-4; unclear D gene. Germline values: CDR1 SGDLS, CDR2 YYNGEE. This CDR3 is built from 11 residues. Trimming shortened V by 4 bases and J by 10 bases, and 8 bases separated the two germline ends. The DNA for the CDR3 is TGTGCCAGCAGCTCTGAGGGAAAACTGTTTTTT. Its protein is CASSSEGKLFF.

The J gene is TRBJ2-7, the V gene TRBV18; the match to TRBD2 covers 10 bases. This CDR3 is built from 18 residues. CDR1 is KGHSH and CDR2 is LQKENI in the germline V gene. The ends lost 3 bases at V and 5 bases at J; junction bases unmatched: 16. The CDR3 region is CASSPMPSGGRSLNEQYF. In DNA form, the CDR3 reads TGTGCCAGCTCACCGATGCCTAGCGGGGGCCGCAGTTTGAACGAGCAGTACTTC.

The V and J genes are TRBV7-9 and TRBJ1-3; 7 positions agree with TRBD1. With 1 base clipped from V and 4 bases from J, the junction kept 13 bases outside the gene matches. The CDR3 totals 18 residues. Germline lookup yields CDR1 SEHNR and CDR2 FQNEAQ (reference sequence). CDR3 protein: CASSLGQGLSEGGNTIYF. The CDR3 DNA reads TGTGCCAGCAGCTTAGGACAGGGACTCTCGGAAGGGGGAAACACCATATATTTT.

This sequence joins TRBV2 and TRBJ2-2; D unclear. The CDR3 loop spans 15 amino acids. Germline CDR1 reads SNHLY; CDR2 reads FYNNEI. The ends were cut back, 4 bases at V and 0 bases at J, with 9 bases in the middle. CDR3 region: CASSVKTANTGELFF. As DNA, the CDR3 is TGTGCCAGCAGTGTAAAGACTGCGAACACCGGGGAGCTGTTTTTT.

The chain has TRBV4-2 and TRBJ2-7; 12 nucleotides agree with TRBD1. From germline, CDR1 is LGHNA and CDR2 YNFKEQ. The CDR3 has 15 residues. The trim removed 5 bases at V and 4 bases at J, leaving 6 bases unmatched. The CDR3 loop is CASSTGDRGPYEQYF. The CDR3, as DNA: TGTGCCAGCAGCACCGGGGACAGGGGGCCATACGAGCAGTACTTC.

This chain uses TRBV19 with TRBJ2-7; 8 bases match TRBD1. Germline CDR1 is LNHDA and CDR2 is SQIVND (reference sequence). There are 14 residues in the CDR3. The ends lost 5 bases at V and 5 bases at J; junction bases unmatched: 8. The CDR3 region is CASSGRQGIDEQYF. The DNA for the CDR3 is TGTGCCAGTAGTGGGCGACAGGGGATCGACGAGCAGTACTTC. The whole variable domain, remainder taken from reference TRBV19 and TRBJ2-7, is DGGITQSPKYLFRKEGQNVTLSCEQNLNHDAMYWYRQDPGQGLRLIYYSQIVNDFQKGDIAEGYSVSREKKESFPLTVTSAQKNPTAFYLCASSGRQGIDEQYFGPGTRLTVT.

The chain combines TRBV6-5 with TRBJ2-5, with 8 nucleotides matching TRBD1. The germline gives CDR1 MNHEY, CDR2 SVGAGI. Unmatched junction bases numbered 7, after V lost 6 bases and J lost 1 base. This CDR3 region has 15 residues. In nucleotides, the CDR3 is TGTGCCAGCAGCTTCGGGACAGGCGCCCAAGAGACCCAGTACTTC. It is translated as CASSFGTGAQETQYF.

This clone was seen a single time. The chain links TRBV6-1 to TRBJ1-5; the D is unclear. Germline lookup yields CDR1 MNHNS and CDR2 SASEGT. V gave up 5 bases and J gave up 2 bases, with 10 bases separating them. This CDR3 has 14 amino acids. Here the CDR3 DNA reads TGTGCCAGCAGTCTCCCACACGGCAATCAGCCCCAGCATTTT. Residues: CASSLPHGNQPQHF.

In regard to this clone: Other DNA sequences from this sample encode an identical CDR3 as well. The chain combines TRBV29-1 with TRBJ1-2, with a tentative D call TRBD1 (5 bases). The CDR3 spans 14 residues. The germline V gene has CDR1 SQVTM and CDR2 ANQGSEA. Trimming cost V 4 bases and J 4 bases, with 16 bases left between them. CDR3 amino acids: CSVGGGPAGYGYTF. The CDR3 bases are TGCAGCGTTGGGGGGGGTCCCGCGGGCTATGGCTACACCTTC.

The V gene is TRBV3-1 (or the pseudogene TRBV3-2), the J gene TRBJ2-5; the D gene is possibly TRBD1 (6 bases). Per the germline V gene, CDR1 is LGHDT and CDR2 is YNNKEL (reference sequence). The V and J ends lost 0 bases and 4 bases respectively, with 15 bases between them. The CDR3 is made up of 16 amino acids. The CDR3 protein is CASSQDRRSRGETQYF. In DNA form, the CDR3 reads TGTGCCAGCAGCCAAGATCGGAGATCCAGGGGAGAGACCCAGTACTTC.

In its sample, this clone was seen once. The chain joins TRBV6-4 to TRBJ2-3; the D gene is possibly TRBD2 (6 bases). The CDR3 length is 17 residues. Germline CDR1 is MRHNA and CDR2 is SNTAGT. V was shortened by 3 bases and J by 1 base, with 17 bases between the two germline ends. The CDR3, as DNA: TGTGCCAGCAGTGAGACCCTGGAGCGGGTGGGCACAGATACGCAGTATTTT. It codes for CASSETLERVGTDTQYF.

This clone was picked up one time. V is TRBV4-1 and J is TRBJ1-2; no reliable D call. Germline V gene data show CDR1 as MGHRA and CDR2 as YSYEKL. Trimming stripped 0 bases from V and 4 bases from J, with 9 bases between. The CDR3 extends over 14 amino acids. The CDR3 sequence is CASSQDPGIYGYTF. The CDR3 DNA sequence: TGCGCCAGCAGCCAAGATCCGGGGATCTATGGCTACACCTTC.

CDR3 nucleotides: TGTGCCAGCAGCCGCTGGGGCGGGGGTTCCACCGGGGAGCTGTTTTTT. Amino acids: CASSRWGGGSTGELFF. The J gene is TRBJ2-2, the V gene TRBV4-2; 7 bases are a match to TRBD2. The CDR3 extends over 16 amino acids. The trim removed 4 bases at V and 4 bases at J, leaving 9 bases unmatched. Germline CDR1 is LGHNA and CDR2 is YNFKEQ.

The CDR3 loop is CASTQIQRGLAGGYTQYF. CDR3 in DNA: TGTGCCAGCACCCAAATCCAGCGGGGACTAGCGGGGGGTTATACGCAGTATTTT. This chain links TRBV27 with TRBJ2-3, with TRBD2 identical over 15 bases. Looked up from germline, CDR1 is MNHEY and CDR2 is SMNVEV (reference sequence). This CDR3 has 18 amino acids. With V trimmed by 7 bases and J by 7 bases, 15 bases remained unmatched.

This clone was seen a handful of times. This sequence joins TRBV6-1 and TRBJ1-3; unclear D gene. Trimming shortened V by 0 bases and J by 2 bases, and 11 bases separated the two germline ends. The CDR3 consists of 16 residues. CDR1 is MNHNS, CDR2 SASEGT, per germline. CDR3 amino acids: CASSEAWAAAGNTIYF. The CDR3 DNA sequence: TGTGCCAGCAGTGAAGCGTGGGCAGCTGCTGGAAACACCATATATTTT.